Listed here are 20 T cell receptor beta chains from one sample, sequenced in a study of molecular identifiers for immune sequencing clone quantification. TCRdb independently ran MiXCR on the PCR reads; one entry per CDR3 protein. Of just under 20,000 distinct CDR3 sequences in the sample, under 25% were seen once. The sequenced material came from naive CD8+ T cells from blood, with Jurkat cell RNA spiked in. Subset denoted: FACS-sorted CD8+CD4-CCR7+CD45RA+ naive T cells. These receptor sequences come from a human donor in good health. Some libraries in this study had Jurkat cell RNA spiked in.

The rearrangement uses TRBV18 and TRBJ1-1; possible D gene TRBD1, 6 bases. This CDR3 is built from 14 residues. Trimming removed 3 bases from V and 4 bases from J, with 12 bases in between. Germline assignment: CDR1 KGHSH and CDR2 LQKENI. The CDR3 region has the DNA TGTGCCAGCTCACCCTCGGGGGGGCCCACTGAAGCTTTCTTT. Protein: CASSPSGGPTEAFF.

Details on this clonotype: This may be a read error: a much more frequent sequence differs by one nucleotide. V usage is TRBV5-1 and J usage is TRBJ2-2; D uncertain. CDR3 length: 11 residues. V lost 3 bases, J lost 7 bases, and 4 bases lay in between. Germline V gene sequence: CDR1 SGHRS, CDR2 YFSETQ. CDR3 DNA: TGCGCCAGCAGCTCGGGCGGGGAGCTGTTTTTT. It specifies CASSSGGELFF.

This sequence joins TRBV7-3 and TRBJ2-3; D not certain. The CDR3 has 16 residues. V was trimmed by 4 bases and J by 0 bases, leaving 14 bases between them. Germline V gene data show CDR1 as SGHTA and CDR2 as FQGTGA. The CDR3 loop is CASSSLGFASTDTQYF. The CDR3 DNA sequence: TGTGCCAGCAGCTCGCTCGGTTTCGCTAGCACAGATACGCAGTATTTT. Full variable domain (remainder filled in from reference TRBV7-3 and TRBJ2-3): GAGVSQTPSNKVTEKGKYVELRCDPISGHTALYWYRQSLGQGPEFLIYFQGTGAADDSGLPNDRFFAVRPEGSVSTLKIQRTERGDSAVYLCASSSLGFASTDTQYFGPGTRLTVL.

This clonotype is judged medium-sized. V and J are TRBV12-3 or TRBV12-4 and TRBJ2-1; D is ambiguous. The CDR3 is 12 residues long. Trimming removed 5 bases from V and 6 bases from J, with 8 bases in between. The CDR3 DNA follows: TGTGCCAGCAGTCCCGACTCCAATGAGCAGTTCTTC. Translated: CASSPDSNEQFF.

This clonotype was counted many times. The chain is built from TRBV6-5 and TRBJ1-2; TRBD1 might be the D (5 bases). From germline, CDR1 is MNHEY and CDR2 SVGAGI. The CDR3 is 16 residues long. The V and J ends lost 1 base and 5 bases respectively, with 17 bases between them. CDR3 residues: CASSYFPDKISYGYTF. CDR3 coding DNA: TGTGCCAGCAGTTACTTCCCGGACAAAATCTCTTATGGCTACACCTTC.

This clonotype has only a few counts. The chain is built from TRBV7-6 and TRBJ2-7, with 10 bases aligning to TRBD1. CDR3 length: 13 residues. Germline V lookup: CDR1 SGHVS, CDR2 FNYEAQ. The V and J ends lost 5 bases and 6 bases, in that order; junction bases with no gene match: 4. CDR3 bases: TGTGCCAGCAGCGTGGGACAGGGGTTCGAGCAGTACTTC. Amino acids: CASSVGQGFEQYF.

This clonotype was picked up a small number of times. This chain uses TRBV6-6 with TRBJ2-3; D perhaps matches TRBD2 (5 bases). The CDR3 covers 15 residues. Germline V gene lookup returns CDR1 MNHNY and CDR2 SVGAGI (reference sequence). The V end lost 5 bases, the J end lost 2 bases, and 14 bases lay between the germline ends. The CDR3 nucleotides read TGTGCCAGCAGTCTGCGGGCTGGGCACACAGATACGCAGTATTTT. Protein sequence: CASSLRAGHTDTQYF.

This clonotype was found many times. The chain is built from TRBV11-2 and TRBJ2-1; no definite D call. The germline gives CDR1 SGHAT, CDR2 FQNNGV. V lost 5 bases and J 4 bases, leaving 12 bases between the germline ends. The CDR3 covers 14 residues. CDR3 bases: TGTGCCAGCAGCGCTAAGGTCCCTTACAATGAGCAGTTCTTC. Protein sequence: CASSAKVPYNEQFF. The full variable domain, with the rest looked up from reference TRBV11-2 and TRBJ2-1, is EAGVAQSPRYKIIEKRQSVAFWCNPISGHATLYWYQQILGQGPKLLIQFQNNGVVDDSQLPKDRFSAERLKGVDSTLKIQPAKLEDSAVYLCASSAKVPYNEQFFGPGTRLTVL.

In this sample, this clonotype turned up many times. The J gene is TRBJ2-3, the V gene TRBV28; a weak D match, TRBD2 (6 bases). The V and J ends lost 0 bases and 3 bases respectively, with 10 bases between them. The CDR3 has 15 residues. Germline V gene lookup returns CDR1 MDHEN and CDR2 SYDVKM. CDR3 DNA: TGTGCCAGCAGTTTATGGATCGGAGGGACAGATACGCAGTATTTT. Protein product: CASSLWIGGTDTQYF. The full variable domain, with the rest looked up from reference TRBV28 and TRBJ2-3, is DVKVTQSSRYLVKRTGEKVFLECVQDMDHENMFWYRQDPGLGLRLIYFSYDVKMKEKGDIPEGYSVSREKKERFSLILESASTNQTSMYLCASSLWIGGTDTQYFGPGTRLTVL.

This clonotype was counted only a few times. This chain links TRBV7-2 with TRBJ2-7, with TRBD2 identical over 15 bases. Per germline, CDR1 SGHTA and CDR2 FQGNSA. This CDR3 comprises 17 residues. The trim removed 3 bases at V and 2 bases at J, leaving 5 bases unmatched. In DNA, the CDR3 is TGTGCCAGCAGCTTTGGACTAGCGGGAGGGGGAACCTACGAGCAGTACTTC. Translated: CASSFGLAGGGTYEQYF.

This clonotype was picked up many times. The rearrangement uses TRBV20-1 and TRBJ2-7, with 12 nucleotides matching TRBD2. The CDR3 is 16 residues long. Per germline, CDR1 DFQATT and CDR2 SNEGSKA (reference sequence). Unmatched junction bases numbered 6, after V lost 1 base and J lost 2 bases. In DNA form, the CDR3 reads TGCAGTGCTAGAGTAGGGCTAGCGGGAGGGACCTACGAGCAGTACTTC. It translates to CSARVGLAGGTYEQYF.

This clonotype was counted ten times or more. This chain uses TRBV10-3 with TRBJ1-2; D is unclear. The CDR3 loop spans 14 amino acids. The germline V gene encodes CDR1 ENHRY and CDR2 SYGVKD. V dropped 3 bases and J dropped 4 bases, with 12 bases sitting between them. CDR3 bases: TGTGCCATCAGTGACTTGGGCCAGACCTATGGCTACACCTTC. It codes for CAISDLGQTYGYTF.

Of note for this clonotype: A single base separates this from a much larger clone, so it may be a read error. The CDR3 loop is CASSQDSLAGQDTQYF. The CDR3 coding sequence is TGTGCCAGCAGCCAAGATTCGCTAGCGGGACAAGATACGCAGTATTTT. The chain combines TRBV14 with TRBJ2-3; 9 bases agree with TRBD2. V gave up 0 bases and J gave up 5 bases; unmatched junction bases: 6. The CDR3 has 16 residues. Germline V gene data show CDR1 as SGHDN and CDR2 as FVKESK.

This clonotype was picked up many times. J is TRBJ2-5 and V is TRBV7-2; no firm D call. This CDR3 contains 14 residues. Between the trimmed V and J ends, which lost 7 bases and 5 bases, there was a span of 17 bases. The V gene's germline CDR1 is SGHTA and CDR2 FQGNSA. CDR3 coding DNA: TGTGCCAGCACCCCGACCCTCTATGCGGAGACCCAGTACTTC. Translated, it gives CASTPTLYAETQYF.

As for this clonotype: A read error may be the cause here, since a much bigger clone is one base away. This chain connects TRBV10-3 to TRBJ2-1; D call uncertain. Trimming took off 7 bases at V and 7 bases at J, with 17 bases between the two ends. The germline V gene encodes CDR1 ENHRY and CDR2 SYGVKD. This CDR3 is built from 14 residues. The CDR3 DNA sequence: TGTGCCATCACCGCGCTACCCGGGTTGAATGAGCAGTTCTTC. This translates into CAITALPGLNEQFF.

By its share, this clonotype is medium-sized. The V gene is TRBV9, the J gene TRBJ2-1; the D gene could be TRBD1 or TRBD2 (6 bases each). V dropped 0 bases and J dropped 6 bases, with 10 bases sitting between them. This CDR3 has 14 residues. Germline CDR1 reads SGDLS; CDR2 reads YYNGEE. CDR3 coding DNA: TGTGCCAGCAGCGTAGAGAGGGGGGCCAATGAGCAGTTCTTC. This encodes CASSVERGANEQFF.

This clonotype has a count of ten or more. This chain connects TRBV20-1 to TRBJ2-7; TRBD2 agrees at 9 bases. Germline CDR1 is DFQATT and CDR2 is SNEGSKA (reference sequence). Trimming at V came to 3 bases and at J to 4 bases, leaving 16 bases not matched to a gene. CDR3 length: 17 amino acids. For the CDR3, the DNA is TGCAGTGCTAGTTTTGGGGGGCCGGGACTAGCTTCTTACGAGCAGTACTTC. This gives the protein CSASFGGPGLASYEQYF.

This sequence joins TRBV28 and TRBJ1-4; 10 bases match TRBD1. The CDR3 extends over 17 amino acids. The V segment lost 8 bases and the J segment 6 bases; nucleotides outside the gene matches: 15. CDR1 and CDR2 (germline): MDHEN, SYDVKM. CDR3 amino acids: CASFAPLLGTGDEKLFF. The CDR3 bases are TGTGCCAGCTTTGCCCCCCTTCTCGGGACAGGGGATGAAAAACTGTTTTTT.

This clonotype was seen repeatedly, ten times or more. CDR3 residues: CASSYSGGLSNEQFF. The CDR3 nucleotides are TGTGCCAGCAGTTACTCGGGGGGACTCTCTAATGAGCAGTTCTTC. The chain is built from TRBV6-2 or TRBV6-3 and TRBJ2-1, with D perhaps TRBD2 (6 bases). The CDR3 has 15 residues. Trimming removed 0 bases at V and 7 bases at J, with 13 bases between. Per the germline V gene, CDR1 is MNHEY and CDR2 is SVGEGT.

In this sample, this clonotype turned up many times. The gene calls are TRBV29-1 and TRBJ2-1; D may be TRBD2 (5 bases). Germline CDR1 SQVTM, CDR2 ANQGSEA. Trimming cost V 3 bases and J 7 bases, with 10 bases left between them. The CDR3 consists of 12 residues. CDR3 DNA sequence: TGCAGCGTTGAGGGGAGATTTAATGAGCAGTTCTTC. As protein: CSVEGRFNEQFF.